These 9 T cell receptor beta chains were all obtained from the same sample, sequenced in a study of T-cell memory formation after mild COVID-19. TCRdb re-called the 5' RACE reads with MiXCR, one entry per CDR3 protein. The data contain under 150,000 distinct CDR3 sequences, approximately 15% of them singletons. What was sequenced was PBMCs or a T cell subset sorted from them (not recorded which). Receptors originate from an adult woman who had mild COVID-19 (a few samples of this study predate the infection). Cell type and time point are not known.

The gene calls are TRBV6-5 and TRBJ2-1; 11 bases are shared with TRBD2. The length of the CDR3 is 18 residues. Germline V CDR1 and CDR2: MNHEY, SVGAGI. The ends lost 6 bases at V and 3 bases at J; junction bases unmatched: 13. The CDR3 reads CASRTGLAEESYYNEQFF. In nucleotides, the CDR3 is TGTGCCAGCAGGACGGGACTAGCGGAGGAGAGCTACTACAATGAGCAGTTCTTC.

This chain connects TRBV7-2 to TRBJ2-3; D not resolved. Germline CDR1 reads SGHTA; CDR2 reads FQGNSA. Trimming removed 3 bases from V and 1 base from J, with 11 bases in between. The CDR3 loop spans 15 amino acids. In DNA, the CDR3 is TGTGCCAGCAGCTTTTCCGGGTCCCGCACAGATACGCAGTATTTT. Protein sequence: CASSFSGSRTDTQYF.

V usage is TRBV11-1 and J usage is TRBJ2-1; perhaps TRBD1 as D (5 bases). CDR3 size: 15 residues. Germline CDR1 reads SGHAT; CDR2 reads FQDESV (reference sequence). The germline V and J ends were trimmed by 2 bases and 4 bases, with 12 bases remaining between them. The CDR3 DNA reads as TGTGCCAGCAGCTTATTCCAGGGCAAATACAATGAGCAGTTCTTC. It specifies CASSLFQGKYNEQFF.

The V and J genes are TRBV5-1 and TRBJ2-3; 8 nucleotides align to TRBD2. CDR1 is SGHRS and CDR2 is YFSETQ in the germline V gene. V gave up 4 bases and J gave up 1 base; unmatched junction bases: 5. This CDR3 has 15 residues. This CDR3 is CASSQAGAGTDTQYF. The CDR3 coding sequence is TGCGCCAGCAGCCAAGCGGGAGCCGGCACAGATACGCAGTATTTT.

This clonotype was seen a few times. The genes are TRBV29-1 and TRBJ2-7; D gene ambiguous. There are 12 residues in the CDR3. Trimming stripped 4 bases from V and 3 bases from J, with 10 bases between. Looked up from germline, CDR1 is SQVTM and CDR2 is ANQGSEA. CDR3 protein: CSVGQRGYEQYF. Written as DNA, the CDR3 is TGCAGCGTTGGACAACGAGGCTACGAGCAGTACTTC.

This clonotype occurred many times. The chain has TRBV4-1 and TRBJ2-7; 12 positions match TRBD2. CDR1 is MGHRA, CDR2 YSYEKL, per germline. The junction had 16 bases not matched to a gene; V was cut back by 4 bases and J by 0 bases. This CDR3 is built from 20 residues. CDR3 in DNA: TGCGCCAGCAGCCGATTCGCACCGGGACTAGCGGGCCGTAGCTCCTACGAGCAGTACTTC. Translation gives CASSRFAPGLAGRSSYEQYF.

This clonotype was detected a few times. The gene calls are TRBV24-1 and TRBJ2-7, with D uncertain. There are 14 residues in the CDR3. V was shortened by 6 bases and J by 3 bases, with 14 bases between the two germline ends. Germline V CDR1 and CDR2: KGHDR, SFDVKD. In nucleotides, the CDR3 is TGTGCCACCAGTCCCGCAGGTGCCATCTACGAGCAGTACTTC. This encodes CATSPAGAIYEQYF.

The chain combines TRBV18 with TRBJ1-1; 10 bases match TRBD1. CDR1 and CDR2 (germline): KGHSH, LQKENI. This CDR3 has 16 amino acids. Trimming at V came to 3 bases and at J to 3 bases, leaving 7 bases not matched to a gene. CDR3 sequence: CASSPGTGVVDTEAFF. Here the CDR3 DNA reads TGTGCCAGCTCACCCGGGACAGGGGTGGTGGACACTGAAGCTTTCTTT.

CDR3 DNA sequence: TGCGCCAGCAGCCGGACCACCGGGCGCCAAGAGACCCAGTACTTC. Its protein is CASSRTTGRQETQYF. The chain carries TRBV5-1 and TRBJ2-5, with D uncertain. This CDR3 is 15 amino acids long. Per the germline V gene, CDR1 is SGHRS and CDR2 is YFSETQ. Trimming cost V 4 bases and J 1 base, with 14 bases left between them.